These 16 T cell receptor beta chains were sequenced from one sample in a study of cytomegalovirus exposure and HLA in healthy donors. 13 Jbeta primers and 60 Vbeta primers were used for the PCR. Clones were read by immunoSEQ multiplex PCR, and TCRdb kept only the in-frame ones, dropping some. The sample comprises about 97,000 clones, roughly 9.4% of which are singletons, and roughly 4.7% rests with the top ten. The sequenced sample was PBMCs. Receptors were obtained from a man aged 45-65 years in good health and CMV-seropositive.

The chain employs TRBV7-2 and TRBJ1-5; unclear D gene. This CDR3 spans 15 amino acids. Per the germline V gene, CDR1 is SGHTA and CDR2 is FQGNSA. Deletions cut 3 bases from V and 1 base from J, with 10 bases between. The CDR3 here is CASSLQVSSNQPQHF. For the CDR3, the DNA is TGTGCCAGCAGCTTGCAGGTTTCGAGCAATCAGCCCCAGCATTTT.

Only a few counts were recorded for this clone. The J gene is TRBJ2-7, the V gene TRBV21-1; TRBD1 is taken as the D call from the table, unchecked against the DNA. TRBV21-1 is a recognized pseudogene. The length of the CDR3 is 19 residues. The DNA for the CDR3 is TGTGCCAGCAGCAAAACCCCCCTTCCTACGGACAGGGAAGACTACGAGCAGTACTTC. Its protein is CASSKTPLPTDREDYEQYF.

The chain links TRBV28 to TRBJ2-5; 9 nucleotides line up with TRBD1. Germline CDR1 and CDR2: MDHEN and SYDVKM. Trimming cost V 4 bases and J 3 bases; bases outside gene matches: 3. This CDR3 comprises 14 residues. The CDR3 bases are TGTGCCAGCAGTTCCTGGACAGGGGAAGAGACCCAGTACTTC. Translation gives CASSSWTGEETQYF.

This clone came up a few times. The rearrangement joins TRBV10-2 to TRBJ1-5; no reliable D call. CDR3 size: 14 residues. The V gene's germline CDR1 is WSHSY and CDR2 SAAADI. V was cut by 4 bases and J by 4 bases, with 11 bases left in between. CDR3 in amino acids: CASSVSSPNQPQHF. CDR3 DNA sequence: TGCGCCAGCAGTGTCTCTTCCCCGAATCAGCCCCAGCATTTT.

The rearrangement links TRBV4-3 to TRBJ2-7; D gene uncertain. V was clipped by 0 bases and J by 2 bases, with 11 bases between them. The CDR3 runs to 15 residues. CDR1 LGHNA and CDR2 YSLEER come from the germline V gene. The CDR3, as DNA: TGCGCCAGCAGCCAAGATAGATCTGCTACCTACGAGCAGTACTTC. It encodes CASSQDRSATYEQYF.

CDR3: CASSLLGGTDTQYF. CDR3 sequence (DNA): TGTGCCAGCAGCTTATTAGGGGGCACAGATACGCAGTATTTT. The V and J genes are TRBV11-2 and TRBJ2-3; weak D call: TRBD1 (5 bases). Trimming took 2 bases from V and 1 from J, leaving 7 bases between them. Germline CDR1 is SGHAT and CDR2 is FQNNGV. The CDR3 contains 14 residues.

The chain recombines TRBV2 with TRBJ1-6, with D possibly TRBD1 on 6 matching bases. The CDR3 has 13 amino acids. V was clipped by 6 bases and J by 9 bases, with 12 bases between them. The germline gives CDR1 SNHLY, CDR2 FYNNEI. The CDR3 protein is CASRDRTLSPLHF. The CDR3 nucleotides are TGTGCCAGCAGAGACAGGACGCTTTCACCCCTCCACTTT. The full variable domain, its missing parts supplied by reference TRBV2 and TRBJ1-6, is EPEVTQTPSHQVTQMGQEVILRCVPISNHLYFYWYRQILGQKVEFLVSFYNNEISEKSEIFDDQFSVERPDGSNFTLKIRSTKLEDSAMYFCASRDRTLSPLHFGNGTRLTVT.

Here the CDR3 reads CASSLARADTQYF. CDR3 DNA sequence: TGTGCCAGTAGTCTAGCCCGCGCAGATACGCAGTATTTT. The chain links TRBV19 to TRBJ2-3, with D tentatively TRBD2 (5 bases). The CDR3 has 13 residues. Trimming removed 5 bases from V and 4 bases from J, with 10 bases in between. Germline values: CDR1 LNHDA, CDR2 SQIVND (reference sequence).

This clone has more than one count but fewer than ten. The chain links TRBV6-5 to TRBJ2-7, with 7 bases aligning to TRBD2. There are 13 residues in the CDR3. With V trimmed by 2 bases and J by 4 bases, 2 bases remained unmatched. Germline CDR1 and CDR2: MNHEY and SVGAGI. CDR3 amino acids: CASSYGTTYEQYF. The CDR3 DNA reads TGTGCCAGCAGTTACGGGACTACATACGAGCAGTACTTC.

This clone has more than one count but fewer than ten. CDR3 sequence: CASRQGPYTDTQYF. The CDR3 region has the DNA TGTGCCAGCAGACAGGGGCCATACACAGATACGCAGTATTTT. V usage is TRBV6-6 and J usage is TRBJ2-3; TRBD1 matches at 7 bases. V gave up 6 bases and J gave up 2 bases; unmatched junction bases: 5. Germline CDR1 reads MNHNY; CDR2 reads SVGAGI (reference sequence). The CDR3 has 14 residues.

In its sample, this clone was seen a few times. The CDR3 spells CASSPRAGGTEAFF. CDR3 sequence (DNA): TGTGCCAGCTCACCACGGGCAGGGGGCACTGAAGCTTTCTTT. The chain recombines TRBV18 with TRBJ1-1; 7 bases fit TRBD1. The CDR3 spans 14 residues. Trimming cost V 1 base and J 4 bases; bases outside gene matches: 3. From germline, CDR1 is KGHSH and CDR2 LQKENI.

This clone was seen only a few times. The J gene is TRBJ1-1, the V gene TRBV10-3, with TRBD1 as a possible D gene (6 bases). The CDR3 has 13 amino acids. Germline V gene data show CDR1 as ENHRY and CDR2 as SYGVKD. Trimming removed 6 bases at V and 8 bases at J, with 16 bases between. The CDR3 DNA sequence: TGTGCCATCAGAACCCCTGGGGGCACCGAAGCTTTCTTT. Its protein is CAIRTPGGTEAFF.

This clone was recorded a few times. The V gene is TRBV10-2, the J gene TRBJ1-1; D is perhaps TRBD1 (5 bases). The germline V and J ends were trimmed by 3 bases and 5 bases, with 10 bases remaining between them. The CDR3 has 13 residues. CDR1 and CDR2 (germline): WSHSY, SAAADI. DNA for the CDR3: TGCGCCAGCAGTGATTTGGGGGGAACTGAAGCTTTCTTT. It translates to CASSDLGGTEAFF.

This clone was seen a handful of times. The chain is built from TRBV7-2 and TRBJ2-6; TRBD2 matches at 7 bases. The junction had 9 bases not matched to a gene; V was cut back by 2 bases and J by 2 bases. There are 18 residues in the CDR3. Germline CDR1 and CDR2: SGHTA and FQGNSA. This CDR3 is CASSLTASGGTGANVLTF. For the CDR3, the DNA is TGTGCCAGCAGCTTAACAGCTAGCGGAGGGACTGGGGCCAACGTCCTGACTTTC.

The chain employs TRBV5-1 and TRBJ2-7, with 7 bases matching TRBD2. The CDR3 has 15 amino acids. V dropped 0 bases and J dropped 1; count of bases not matched to a gene: 4. Germline V gene sequence: CDR1 SGHRS, CDR2 YFSETQ. CDR3 amino acids: CASSLGDYLSYEQYF. The CDR3 bases are TGCGCCAGCAGCTTGGGGGACTACCTATCCTACGAGCAGTACTTC.

There are a few counts of this clone. V and J are TRBV7-9 and TRBJ2-3; the D is unclear. Germline lookup yields CDR1 SEHNR and CDR2 FQNEAQ (reference sequence). The CDR3 has 13 amino acids. Trimming took 2 bases from V and 3 from J, leaving 6 bases between them. This CDR3 is CASSLLETDTQYF. As DNA, the CDR3 is TGTGCCAGCAGCTTACTAGAAACAGATACGCAGTATTTT.